This passage covers 15 T cell receptor beta chains from one sample sequenced in a study of human T cells and chemical hapten exposure. Time point specified: patch test 2, 6 weeks after DPC sensitization. The treatment was: therapeutic diphenylcyclopropenone sensitization with weekly scalp DPC. TCRdb reprocessed the RACE reads with MiXCR, giving one entry per CDR3 protein. In the table there are 95,000 or so distinct CDR3 sequences, more than 9.5% of which are singletons. The specimen was whole blood, collected in connection with sensitization to the hapten diphenylcyclopropenone (DPC). The receptors originated from a woman between 40 and 50 years old with alopecia areata. Some clones in this sample may be carry-over from other donors' samples.

This clonotype was observed many times. The rearrangement links TRBV10-3 to TRBJ1-2; no firm D call. V lost 7 bases, J lost 10 bases, and 13 bases lay in between. CDR3 length equals 11 residues. Germline V gives CDR1 ENHRY, CDR2 SYGVKD. The CDR3 reads CAIKSSAIYTF. DNA of the CDR3: TGTGCCATCAAGAGTTCTGCGATCTACACCTTC.

This clonotype was seen more than once but under ten times. The chain is built from TRBV11-2 and TRBJ2-7; 9 bases map to TRBD1. This CDR3 is 17 amino acids long. Germline assignment: CDR1 SGHAT and CDR2 FQNNGV. The junction had 11 bases not matched to a gene; V was cut back by 5 bases and J by 0 bases. CDR3 coding DNA: TGTGCCAGCAGCCAAACCCGGACAGGGGCTAACTCCTACGAGCAGTACTTC. Its protein product is CASSQTRTGANSYEQYF.

In its sample, this clonotype was seen many times. The chain combines TRBV7-8 with TRBJ2-4; 12 nucleotides match TRBD2. CDR1 and CDR2 (germline): SGHVS, FQNEAQ. Trimming took 0 bases from V and 6 from J; bases not matched to a gene: 6. The CDR3 sequence is 17 residues long. Written as DNA, the CDR3 is TGTGCCAGCAGCTTAGCTTGGACTAGCGGGGTGGGAAACATTCAGTACTTC. Its protein product is CASSLAWTSGVGNIQYF.

The table lists this clonotype with many counts. This chain links TRBV4-1 with TRBJ1-2; 10 nucleotides align to TRBD1. CDR3 length: 17 residues. V was pared by 0 bases and J by 4 bases, with 8 bases of the junction left unmatched. Per germline, CDR1 MGHRA and CDR2 YSYEKL. The CDR3 DNA reads TGCGCCAGCAGCCAAGATGATGAGACAGGGGGCTTCTATGGCTACACCTTC. It yields the protein CASSQDDETGGFYGYTF.

This clonotype was observed a handful of times. The chain employs TRBV5-6 and TRBJ2-1, with TRBD2 matching over 7 bases. Germline CDR1 reads SGHDT; CDR2 reads YYEEEE. CDR3 length: 15 residues. The V and J ends lost 4 bases and 4 bases, in that order; junction bases with no gene match: 8. CDR3 in amino acids: CASSTQTSRYNEQFF. Written as DNA, the CDR3 is TGTGCCAGCAGCACCCAGACTAGCCGATACAATGAGCAGTTCTTC.

The chain has TRBV20-1 and TRBJ2-3; TRBD2 matches 9 bases. The CDR3 sequence is 20 residues long. Trimming removed 3 bases from V and 4 bases from J; junction bases left unmatched: 23. In germline, CDR1 is DFQATT, CDR2 SNEGSKA (reference sequence). The DNA of the CDR3 is TGCAGTGCTAGGCCCCCCCCCGGGGGCGGGAGGGCCTGGGGAGCAGATACGCAGTATTTT. Its translation: CSARPPPGGGRAWGADTQYF.

This clonotype was seen a few times. The CDR3 region has the DNA TGTGCCAGCAGCATACTCGGCGGGGGAAGCACAGATACGCAGTATTTT. It yields the protein CASSILGGGSTDTQYF. This sequence joins TRBV9 and TRBJ2-3; 7 bases align to TRBD2. CDR3 length: 16 residues. V lost 4 bases, J lost 0 bases, and 8 bases stayed unmatched. CDR1 is SGDLS and CDR2 is YYNGEE in the germline V gene. The full variable domain, completed using reference TRBV9 and TRBJ2-3, is DSGVTQTPKHLITATGQRVTLRCSPRSGDLSVYWYQQSLDQGLQFLIQYYNGEERAKGNILERFSAQQFPDLHSELNLSSLELGDSALYFCASSILGGGSTDTQYFGPGTRLTVL.

This clonotype appeared many times. The V and J genes are TRBV9 and TRBJ2-7; 8 bases map to TRBD2. Per the germline V gene, CDR1 is SGDLS and CDR2 is YYNGEE. J was trimmed by 4 bases and V by 4 bases; bases with no gene match: 7. The length of the CDR3 is 14 residues. CDR3 in amino acids: CASSRLSGDYEQYF. Here the CDR3 DNA reads TGTGCCAGCAGCAGACTTAGCGGGGATTACGAGCAGTACTTC.

This clonotype occurred many times. The chain has TRBV5-8 and TRBJ1-6, with D uncertain. Germline V gene sequence: CDR1 SGHTS, CDR2 YDEGEE. The CDR3 runs 16 residues. The V and J ends lost 0 bases and 0 bases respectively, with 7 bases between them. The CDR3 sequence: CASSLGSTSYNSPLHF. As DNA, the CDR3 is TGTGCCAGCAGCTTGGGGTCAACCTCCTATAATTCACCCCTCCACTTT.

The chain couples TRBV11-2 to TRBJ2-7; D may be TRBD1 (5 bases). Between the trimmed V and J ends, which lost 1 base and 5 bases, there was a span of 12 bases. There are 14 residues in the CDR3. In germline, CDR1 is SGHAT, CDR2 FQNNGV. CDR3 coding DNA: TGTGCCAGCAGCTTAGTACTCAGGGAACACGAGCAGTACTTC. Translation gives CASSLVLREHEQYF.

This clonotype appeared a few times. V gene TRBV28 combines with J gene TRBJ1-5; tentatively, D is TRBD1 (6 bases). The CDR3 runs to 13 residues. Trimming pared 5 bases from V and 7 bases from J, leaving 12 bases between. Per germline, CDR1 MDHEN and CDR2 SYDVKM. The CDR3 here is CASSQGRRQPQHF. CDR3 in DNA: TGTGCCAGCAGTCAGGGGAGACGACAGCCCCAGCATTTT.

In its sample, this clonotype was seen many times. The CDR3: CASSFSSGDYGYTF. In nucleotides, the CDR3 is TGTGCCAGCAGCTTTTCGTCAGGTGACTATGGCTACACCTTC. The rearrangement joins TRBV7-2 to TRBJ1-2; D is uncertain. Trimming left V 3 bases short and J 3 bases short, with 11 bases between. This CDR3 is 14 amino acids long. CDR1 and CDR2 (germline): SGHTA, FQGNSA. The full variable domain, in which reference TRBV7-2 and TRBJ1-2 provide the parts outside the CDR3, is GAGVSQSPSNKVTEKGKDVELRCDPISGHTALYWYRQSLGQGLEFLIYFQGNSAPDKSGLPSDRFSAERTGGSVSTLTIQRTQQEDSAVYLCASSFSSGDYGYTFGSGTRLTVV.

Details on this clonotype: Mismatch with germline at one junction end may stem from a read error. J is TRBJ2-1 and V is TRBV18; D may match TRBD1 or TRBD2 (5 bases each). The CDR3 consists of 14 residues. The germline CDR1 and CDR2 sequences are KGHSH and LQKENI. Here the CDR3 reads CASSPSRGAPDSLF. CDR3 nucleotides: TGTGCCAGCTCACCATCTAGGGGAGCGCCCGACTCGCTCTTC.

This clonotype was counted many times. The gene calls are TRBV5-8 and TRBJ1-5; D possibly corresponds to TRBD1 (5 bases). Germline CDR1 reads SGHTS; CDR2 reads YDEGEE. The CDR3 sequence is 16 residues long. V was trimmed by 3 bases and J by 0 bases, leaving 13 bases between them. The DNA of the CDR3 is TGTGCCAGCAGCTCTAGGGACGGTTTTAGCAATCAGCCCCAGCATTTT. This codes for CASSSRDGFSNQPQHF.

The gene calls are TRBV28 and TRBJ2-7; D gene unclear. V was trimmed by 2 bases and J by 3 bases, leaving 5 bases between them. The CDR3 runs 12 residues. Germline-derived CDR1 and CDR2 are MDHEN and SYDVKM. The CDR3 sequence is CASSLPIYEQYF. CDR3 coding DNA: TGTGCCAGCAGTTTACCGATCTACGAGCAGTACTTC.